This T cell receptor beta chain is drawn from a study of long-term antiretroviral therapy in people with HIV. Study-level points and caveats: HIV repertoires spanned tighter CDR3 length ranges than controls did. Although diversity increased after ART, it remained lower than in transplant donor controls.

In its sample, this clone was seen once. Antigen unknown. An immunoSEQ assay, version v3.0, was performed at survey level. This table comes from immunoSEQ multiplex PCR, and its TCRdb copy is limited to in-frame clones, with some not included. This repertoire shows 30,000 to 50,000 clones, more than 80% found once; its top ten account for 5.7%. The V end lost 4 bases, the J end lost 3 bases, and 7 bases lay between the germline ends. The CDR3 covers 13 residues. Germline V lookup: CDR1 SGHVS, CDR2 FQNEAQ. The sequence derives from a woman aged 50 to 60 with HIV. The rearrangement links TRBV7-8 to TRBJ1-5; D unclear. Sequencing used unsorted PBMCs, obtained 3.1 years after starting antiretroviral therapy. The CDR3 sequence is CASSSRNNQPQHF. CDR3 DNA sequence: TGTGCCAGCAGCTCTCGGAACAATCAGCCCCAGCATTTT. The whole variable domain, filled in from reference TRBV7-8 and TRBJ1-5, reads GAGVSQSPRYKVAKRGQDVALRCDPISGHVSLFWYQQALGQGPEFLTYFQNEAQLDKSGLPSDRFFAERPEGSVSTLKIQRTQQEDSAVYLCASSSRNNQPQHFGDGTRLSIL.